This TCR beta chain appears in the sequencing data of a study of T cells after yellow fever vaccination. Study conclusions and caveats: Sorted memory subsets showed almost no vaccine-responding clonotypes on day 0.

The CDR3 is made up of 15 amino acids. Germline V lookup: CDR1 MNHEY, CDR2 SMNVEV (reference sequence). V shed 1 base, J shed 10 bases, and the junction held 9 bases outside the gene matches. TCRdb ran MiXCR on the 5' RACE reads and lists one entry per CDR3 protein. The sample holds more than 50,000 distinct CDR3 sequences, 4.5% to 6% seen once. This chain joins TRBV27 and TRBJ2-5; 10 positions match TRBD2. The TCR was taken from a man aged 18-30 years who received the YFV17D yellow fever vaccine. The sequences come from PBMCs, either bulk or a sorted T-cell subset (CD4+, CD8+, memory, or dextramer-sorted; not recorded which), collected on the day of the yellow fever booster vaccination. The CDR3 DNA sequence: TGTGCCAGCAGTTTATTAGCGGGGGGACCCGGGGACCAGTACTTC. Amino acid sequence: CASSLLAGGPGDQYF.